This is a list of T cell receptor beta chains from one sample in a study of response to subunit inactivated influenza vaccine. TCRdb itself ran the RT-PCR reads through MiXCR, one entry per CDR3 protein. This table has 700,000 to 900,000 distinct CDR3 sequences, 21% appearing once. The source was PBMCs from blood, collected roughly 5 days after vaccination. The receptor set was obtained from a man in his forties or fifties who received an inactivated influenza vaccine. CDR3s include the opening cysteine and the closing phenylalanine or tryptophan. The order of the fields is V gene, CDR3 protein.

TRBV4-3 CASSQETVEYGYTF
TRBV5-6 CASSLGPGGTEAFF
TRBV20-1 CSAGGLAGVSDTQYF
TRBV6-5 CASSWGNSPLHF
TRBV11-1 CASSAGTVGGYTF
TRBV20-1 CSATPTAGGQETQYF
TRBV6-2/TRBV6-3 CASSLGTLAEAFF
TRBV20-1 CSARFDEKLFF
TRBV4-2 CASSKGYRETQYF
TRBV20-1 CSARGGAQGIYNEQFF
TRBV25-1 CARTPRFRWFDEQYF
TRBV11-2 CASSSGGGQSSYNEQFF
TRBV6-2/TRBV6-3 CASSSSAGVSNEQFF
TRBV6-1 CASSPGTVGNQPQHF
TRBV29-1 CSVDPTGSGNTIYF
TRBV6-5 CASRDRQKLFF
TRBV4-3 CASSQDESSPYTGELFF
TRBV27 CASSSGGGVLYEQYF
TRBV9 CASSAPGTLTGELSF
TRBV24-1 CATSDPARADTQYF
TRBV20-1 CSARNPTSARSYNEQFF
TRBV5-1 CASSLRQLTGNYNEQFF
TRBV4-3 CASSQAGALTGNTIYF
TRBV12-3/TRBV12-4 CASSPDRGDYEQYF